These 16 T cell receptor beta chains came from one sample sequenced in a study of identical twins (dated by TCRdb to 2015 to 2016). Library method: 5' RACE. The sequencer listed for this sample is Illumina HiSeq 2000. TCRdb reanalyzed the raw reads on its own, using fastp at Q25 for trimming and MiXCR for clone calling, and kept in-frame beta chains. Rows merge per CDR3 protein into single entries with the most common DNA and genes. This sample lists a few hundred thousand distinct CDR3 sequences; around a tenth were detected once. The ten top clones hold approximately 3.2% of the sample. The same sample was also used in a study of yellow fever vaccine responses in identical twins.

What was sequenced was PBMCs. Receptors were obtained from a woman aged 18-29 years in good health.

V usage is TRBV3-1 and J usage is TRBJ2-7, with D tentatively TRBD2 (6 bases). The V gene's germline CDR1 is LGHDT and CDR2 YNNKEL (reference sequence). The CDR3 runs 19 residues. The V end was cut by 3 bases, the J end by 4 bases, with 28 bases between. CDR3 in amino acids: CASSHPPRRATSGGYEQYF. CDR3 nucleotide sequence: TGTGCCAGCAGCCACCCCCCCAGGAGGGCGACCTCAGGAGGTTACGAGCAGTACTTC.

This clonotype has at least ten counts. The V gene is TRBV6-5, the J gene TRBJ2-7; the match to TRBD1 covers 7 bases. J was trimmed by 0 bases and V by 4 bases; bases with no gene match: 9. The CDR3 has 16 residues. CDR1 is MNHEY, CDR2 SVGAGI, per germline. Here the CDR3 DNA reads TGTGCCAGCAGTTCCCTGACCGGGACAGTCTCCTACGAGCAGTACTTC. Translating it yields CASSSLTGTVSYEQYF.

This clonotype has ten or more counts. This chain links TRBV12-3 or TRBV12-4 with TRBJ2-3; D remains ambiguous. Trimming stripped 5 bases from V and 5 bases from J, with 17 bases between. CDR3 size: 15 residues. CDR3 in amino acids: CASSVEVGPGDTQYF. The CDR3 DNA is TGTGCCAGCAGTGTCGAAGTGGGCCCCGGAGATACGCAGTATTTT.

This clonotype was seen a handful of times. J is TRBJ2-5 and V is TRBV5-1; possibly TRBD2 for D (6 bases). The germline CDR1 and CDR2 sequences are SGHRS and YFSETQ. The germline V and J ends were trimmed by 0 bases and 5 bases, with 11 bases remaining between them. This CDR3 has 14 amino acids. CDR3 nucleotides: TGCGCCAGCAGCTTGGTAGCGGCCGCGGAGACCCAGTACTTC. Protein: CASSLVAAAETQYF. Full variable domain (rest looked up from reference TRBV5-1 and TRBJ2-5): KAGVTQTPRYLIKTRGQQVTLSCSPISGHRSVSWYQQTPGQGLQFLFEYFSETQRNKGNFPGRFSGRQFSNSRSEMNVSTLELGDSALYLCASSLVAAAETQYFGPGTRLLVL.

In this sample, this clonotype turned up a few times. This chain joins TRBV5-6 and TRBJ2-7; TRBD2 matches at 9 bases. This CDR3 comprises 16 residues. Germline V gene sequence: CDR1 SGHDT, CDR2 YYEEEE. J was trimmed by 1 base and V by 4 bases; bases with no gene match: 9. The CDR3 is CASSPRRTSASYEQYF. CDR3 in DNA: TGTGCCAGCAGCCCCCGCCGGACTAGCGCTTCCTACGAGCAGTACTTC.

The chain combines TRBV20-1 with TRBJ2-5; D is uncertain. V was shortened by 2 bases and J by 2 bases, with 9 bases between the two germline ends. CDR1 is DFQATT and CDR2 is SNEGSKA in the germline V gene (reference sequence). The CDR3 sequence is 13 residues long. CDR3 region: CSARRLMQETQYF. The CDR3 DNA reads as TGCAGTGCTAGAAGGCTGATGCAAGAGACCCAGTACTTC.

The chain is built from TRBV2 and TRBJ2-1; TRBD2 matches 11 bases. Trimming took 6 bases from V and 7 from J; bases not matched to a gene: 8. Germline CDR1 and CDR2: SNHLY and FYNNEI. The CDR3 runs 15 residues. The CDR3 coding sequence is TGTGCCAGCAGATTAGCGGGAGGGCCAGGGAATGAGCAGTTCTTC. Translating it yields CASRLAGGPGNEQFF.

This clonotype was counted only a few times. The DNA for the CDR3 is TGTGCCAGCATCCCCGGGGGGTACAATGAGCAGTTCTTC. This translates into CASIPGGYNEQFF. The gene calls are TRBV11-2 and TRBJ2-1, with 7 bases aligning to TRBD2. This CDR3 comprises 13 residues. Germline values: CDR1 SGHAT, CDR2 FQNNGV. The V and J ends lost 7 bases and 4 bases, in that order; junction bases with no gene match: 4.

The chain combines TRBV6-6 with TRBJ2-5, with unresolved D. Trimming removed 2 bases from V and 2 bases from J, with 6 bases in between. The CDR3 length is 13 residues. CDR1 is MNHNY and CDR2 is SVGAGI in the germline V gene (reference sequence). The CDR3 reads CASSYPGQETQYF. In DNA, the CDR3 is TGTGCCAGCAGTTACCCTGGGCAAGAGACCCAGTACTTC.

Many counts were recorded for this clonotype. This rearrangement joins TRBV7-9 to TRBJ2-2, with 9 bases identical to TRBD1. The CDR3 extends over 16 amino acids. Germline V gene lookup returns CDR1 SEHNR and CDR2 FQNEAQ (reference sequence). The V gene end was trimmed by 3 bases and the J gene end by 4 bases; junction bases not matched to a gene: 6. CDR3 residues: CASSFTGGWPTGELFF. The CDR3 nucleotides read TGTGCCAGCAGCTTTACAGGGGGCTGGCCCACCGGGGAGCTGTTTTTT.

The V gene is TRBV5-6, the J gene TRBJ2-1; no clear D. The CDR3 consists of 13 residues. V gave up 5 bases and J gave up 8 bases, with 14 bases separating them. Per germline, CDR1 SGHDT and CDR2 YYEEEE. The CDR3 region has the DNA TGTGCCAGCAGATATACACTGACGGATGAGCAGTTCTTC. Its translation is CASRYTLTDEQFF.

As to this clonotype: Being one base from a much bigger clone, this may be a read error. The genes are TRBV9 and TRBJ2-1, with D perhaps TRBD1 (5 bases). The CDR3 runs 12 residues. Germline CDR1 SGDLS, CDR2 YYNGEE. The V end was cut by 4 bases, the J end by 6 bases, with 8 bases between. As DNA, the CDR3 is TGTGCCAGCAGCCGTGGGGCCAATGAGCAGTTCTTC. It specifies CASSRGANEQFF.

This clonotype was picked up a small number of times. The chain has TRBV6-2 or TRBV6-3 and TRBJ2-5; 14 bases align to TRBD2. The germline V gene encodes CDR1 MNHEY and CDR2 SVGEGT. The CDR3 covers 15 residues. V shed 4 bases, J shed 5 bases, and the junction held 3 bases outside the gene matches. The CDR3 sequence: CASSLRLAGGETQYF. The CDR3 nucleotides read TGTGCCAGCAGTTTAAGACTAGCGGGAGGGGAGACCCAGTACTTC.

This clonotype was counted many times. CDR3 nucleotides: TGTGCCAGCAGCTTGGTGGGTAGGGCCGAGCAGTACTTC. It yields the protein CASSLVGRAEQYF. The genes are TRBV5-5 and TRBJ2-7; D gene ambiguous. CDR3 length: 13 amino acids. Trimming removed 0 bases from V and 6 bases from J, with 10 bases in between. The germline V gene encodes CDR1 SGHKS and CDR2 YYEKEE (reference sequence).

This clonotype was detected ten times or more. The V gene is TRBV20-1, the J gene TRBJ2-7, with TRBD2 matching 9 bases. In germline, CDR1 is DFQATT, CDR2 SNEGSKA (reference sequence). V was pared by 5 bases and J by 0 bases, with 8 bases of the junction left unmatched. This CDR3 has 15 amino acids. The CDR3: CSAQVVAGASYEQYF. The CDR3 coding sequence is TGCAGTGCTCAGGTTGTAGCGGGGGCCTCCTACGAGCAGTACTTC.

V is TRBV7-6 and J is TRBJ2-6; D remains unclear. The CDR3 has 15 residues. V was shortened by 6 bases and J by 1 base, with 10 bases between the two germline ends. CDR1 SGHVS and CDR2 FNYEAQ come from the germline V gene. CDR3 sequence: CASSISESGANVLTF. The CDR3 region has the DNA TGTGCCAGCAGTATCAGTGAGTCTGGGGCCAACGTCCTGACTTTC.